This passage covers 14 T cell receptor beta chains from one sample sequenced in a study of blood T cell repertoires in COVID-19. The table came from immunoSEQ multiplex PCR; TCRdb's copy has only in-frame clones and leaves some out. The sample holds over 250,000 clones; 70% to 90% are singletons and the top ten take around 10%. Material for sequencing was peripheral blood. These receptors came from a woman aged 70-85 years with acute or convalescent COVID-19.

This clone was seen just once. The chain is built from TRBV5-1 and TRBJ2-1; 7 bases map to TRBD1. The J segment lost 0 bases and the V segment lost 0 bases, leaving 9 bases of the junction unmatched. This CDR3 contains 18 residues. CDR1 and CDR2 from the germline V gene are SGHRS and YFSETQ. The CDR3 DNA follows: TGCGCCAGCAGCTTGGAACAGGGGCCCAAACTCTCCTACAATGAGCAGTTCTTC. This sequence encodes CASSLEQGPKLSYNEQFF.

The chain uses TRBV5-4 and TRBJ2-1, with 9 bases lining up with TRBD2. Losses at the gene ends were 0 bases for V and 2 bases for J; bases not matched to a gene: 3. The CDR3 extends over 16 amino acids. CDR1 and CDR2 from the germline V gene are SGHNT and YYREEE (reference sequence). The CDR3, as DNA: TGTGCCAGCAGCTTGGGCCAGCGGGGGGCCTACAATGAGCAGTTCTTC. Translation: CASSLGQRGAYNEQFF.

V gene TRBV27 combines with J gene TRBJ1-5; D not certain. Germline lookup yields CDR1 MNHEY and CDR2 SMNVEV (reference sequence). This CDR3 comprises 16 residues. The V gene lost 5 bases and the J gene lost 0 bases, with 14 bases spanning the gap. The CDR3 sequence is CASSARPPNSNQPQHF. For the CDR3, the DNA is TGTGCCAGCAGTGCCCGTCCTCCTAATAGCAATCAGCCCCAGCATTTT.

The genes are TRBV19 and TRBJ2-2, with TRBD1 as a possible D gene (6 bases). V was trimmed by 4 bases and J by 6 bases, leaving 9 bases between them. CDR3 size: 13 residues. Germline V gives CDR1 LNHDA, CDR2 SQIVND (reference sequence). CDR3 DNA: TGTGCCAGTAGTACTTACAGGGCCGGGGAGCTGTTTTTT. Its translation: CASSTYRAGELFF.

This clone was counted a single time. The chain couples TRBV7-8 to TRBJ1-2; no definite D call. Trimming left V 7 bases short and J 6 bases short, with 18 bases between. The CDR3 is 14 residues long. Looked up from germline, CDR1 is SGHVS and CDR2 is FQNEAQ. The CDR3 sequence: CASKEIVALDGYTF. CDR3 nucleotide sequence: TGTGCCAGCAAGGAGATAGTCGCTTTAGATGGCTACACCTTC. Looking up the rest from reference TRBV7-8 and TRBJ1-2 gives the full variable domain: GAGVSQSPRYKVAKRGQDVALRCDPISGHVSLFWYQQALGQGPEFLTYFQNEAQLDKSGLPSDRFFAERPEGSVSTLKIQRTQQEDSAVYLCASKEIVALDGYTFGSGTRLTVV.

In DNA form, the CDR3 reads TGTGCCAGCAGCTGGCCGGGGGAAGCTTTCTTT. Amino acids: CASSWPGEAFF. This chain uses TRBV7-9 with TRBJ1-1; D call uncertain. Germline values: CDR1 SEHNR, CDR2 FQNEAQ (reference sequence). CDR3 length: 11 residues. Trimming left V 4 bases short and J 8 bases short, with 8 bases between.

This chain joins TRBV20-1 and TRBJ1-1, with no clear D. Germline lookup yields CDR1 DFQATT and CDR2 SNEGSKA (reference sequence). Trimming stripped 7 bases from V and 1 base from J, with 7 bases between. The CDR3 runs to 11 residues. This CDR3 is CSVIPNTEAFF. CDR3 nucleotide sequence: TGCAGTGTCATCCCGAACACTGAAGCTTTCTTT.

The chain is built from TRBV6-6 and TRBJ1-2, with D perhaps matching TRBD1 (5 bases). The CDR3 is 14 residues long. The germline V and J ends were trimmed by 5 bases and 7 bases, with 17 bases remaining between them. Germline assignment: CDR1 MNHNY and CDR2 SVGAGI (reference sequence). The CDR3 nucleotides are TGTGCCAGCAGTGCCCCGGGGGGGACGACTGGCTACACCTTC. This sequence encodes CASSAPGGTTGYTF.

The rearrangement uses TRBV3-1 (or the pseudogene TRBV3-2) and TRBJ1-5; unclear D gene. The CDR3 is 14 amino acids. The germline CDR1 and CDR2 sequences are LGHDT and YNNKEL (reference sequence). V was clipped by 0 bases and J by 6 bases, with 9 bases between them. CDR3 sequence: CASSQEVGVQPQHF. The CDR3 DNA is TGTGCCAGCAGCCAAGAAGTCGGGGTTCAGCCCCAGCATTTT.

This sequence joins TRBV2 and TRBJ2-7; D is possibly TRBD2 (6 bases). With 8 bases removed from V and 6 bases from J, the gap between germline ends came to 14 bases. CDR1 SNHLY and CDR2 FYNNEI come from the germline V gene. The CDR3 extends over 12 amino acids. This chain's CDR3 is CASGRRGGEQYF. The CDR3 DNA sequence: TGTGCCAGCGGACGGAGGGGTGGCGAGCAGTACTTC. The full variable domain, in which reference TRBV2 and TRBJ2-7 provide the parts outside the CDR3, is EPEVTQTPSHQVTQMGQEVILRCVPISNHLYFYWYRQILGQKVEFLVSFYNNEISEKSEIFDDQFSVERPDGSNFTLKIRSTKLEDSAMYFCASGRRGGEQYFGPGTRLTVT.

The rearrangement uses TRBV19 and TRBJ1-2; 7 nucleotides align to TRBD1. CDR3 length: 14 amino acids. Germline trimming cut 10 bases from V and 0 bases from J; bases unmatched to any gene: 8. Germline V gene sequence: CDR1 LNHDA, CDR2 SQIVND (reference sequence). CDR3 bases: TGTGCCACCTCCCGGACAGGTTCTAACTATGGCTACACCTTC. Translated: CATSRTGSNYGYTF.

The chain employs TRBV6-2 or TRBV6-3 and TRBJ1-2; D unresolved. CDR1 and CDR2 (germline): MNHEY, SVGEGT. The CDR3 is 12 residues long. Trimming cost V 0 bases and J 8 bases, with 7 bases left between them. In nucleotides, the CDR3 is TGTGCCAGCAGTTACTCTCTGGGCGGCTACACCTTC. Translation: CASSYSLGGYTF.

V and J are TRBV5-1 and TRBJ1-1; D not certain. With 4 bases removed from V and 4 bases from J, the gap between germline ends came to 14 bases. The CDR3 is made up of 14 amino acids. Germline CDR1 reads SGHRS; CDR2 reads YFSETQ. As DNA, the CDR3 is TGCGCCAGCAGCCGGCTCCAGACTGGCACTGAAGCTTTCTTT. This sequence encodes CASSRLQTGTEAFF.

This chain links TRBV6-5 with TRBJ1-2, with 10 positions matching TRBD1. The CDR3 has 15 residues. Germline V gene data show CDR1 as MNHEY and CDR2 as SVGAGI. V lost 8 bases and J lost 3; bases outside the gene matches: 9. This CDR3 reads CASSPGQGFDYGYTF. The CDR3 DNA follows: TGTGCCAGCTCTCCGGGACAGGGGTTCGACTATGGCTACACCTTC.